This T cell receptor (beta chain) was profiled in a study of OX40 agonist ivuxolimab in advanced cancers. Turning to the study itself: Ivuxolimab was delivered to patients intravenously every 2 weeks at doses spanning 0.01 to 10 mg/kg.

The CDR3 is 18 residues long. The germline gives CDR1 SGHVS, CDR2 FNYEAQ. V was clipped by 1 base and J by 0 bases; unmatched bases: 8. If patients had autoimmune disease history or systemic immunosuppression, they were excluded. On cycle 4 day 1 and cycle 7 day 1, as well as at baseline, blood was sampled. The table came from immunoSEQ multiplex PCR; TCRdb's copy has only in-frame clones and leaves some out. In the table there are fewer than 130,000 clones, roughly 89% of which are singletons. The chain has TRBV7-6 and TRBJ2-3; 9 bases are shared with TRBD1. This receptor was identified in an adult with an advanced solid tumor such as melanoma, head and neck, liver or kidney cancer. This material consisted of CD4+ or CD8+ T cells sorted from blood, taken in a trial of the OX40 agonist ivuxolimab. The CDR3 protein is CASSLGTPGQGSTDTQYF. In DNA form, the CDR3 reads TGTGCCAGCAGCTTAGGGACGCCGGGACAGGGAAGCACAGATACGCAGTATTTT.